This T cell receptor (beta chain) was identified in a study of cytomegalovirus exposure and HLA in healthy donors. Study as a whole: Of over 350 genotyped donors, around 80% grouped in the Caucasian-associated ancestry cluster. Regarding the study as a whole: Investigators reported under 200 TCR beta chains as tied to cytomegalovirus. In a later analysis, TCR beta V- and J-gene trimming showed a link to a missense DCLRE1C variant. Immune exposure information comprised only CMV serostatus.

Turning to this clone: Its antigen is unknown. Germline and junction disagree at one end, which may indicate a read error.

The PCR had 60 Vbeta and 13 Jbeta primers. Produced via immunoSEQ multiplex PCR; TCRdb's table is partial and in-frame only. Of about 73,000 clones detected, around 80% appear once; the ten largest clones hold around 0.96%. The length of the CDR3 is 16 residues. Germline V lookup: CDR1 SGHDT, CDR2 YYEEEE. The chain joins TRBV5-6 to TRBJ2-7, with TRBD2 matching over 7 bases. The TCR comes from a male donor in good health and CMV-seronegative. Sequencing was done on a sample of PBMCs. CDR3 nucleotides: TGTGCCAGCAGCTTCCGTGGGGGGGTCTTTTCCTCCGAGCAGTACTTC. Translated: CASSFRGGVFSSEQYF.